The rows below give T cell receptor beta chains drawn from one sample of a study of T-cell reconstitution after alpha-beta-depleted transplantation in children. One entry per CDR3 protein results from TCRdb running MiXCR on the PCR reads. The table has some 590,000 distinct CDR3 sequences, more than 9% seen once. This sample comprised PBMCs from the stem cell graft donor, obtained from the stem cell graft. The receptors were sampled from a human donor who donated a stem cell graft to a child with acute myeloid leukemia. Both conserved end residues are part of each CDR3. A D gene is named only where the DNA matches it firmly. The listing skips clone size in some rows; elsewhere it reads once, few, many or a size class.

many	TRBV29-1	-	TRBJ2-2	CSVVGPTGELFF	TGCAGCGTTGTTGGACCCACCGGGGAGCTGTTTTTT
many	TRBV12-3/TRBV12-4	-	TRBJ2-3	CASSLVWAPGYTDTQYF	TGTGCCAGCAGTTTAGTATGGGCGCCAGGGTACACAGATACGCAGTATTTT
many	TRBV9	-	TRBJ2-7	CASSVGLGGYEQYF	TGTGCCAGCAGCGTAGGACTGGGAGGTTACGAGCAGTACTTC
-	TRBV28	-	TRBJ1-1	CASIPPNTEAFF	TGTGCCAGCATACCACCGAACACTGAAGCTTTCTTT
-	TRBV5-1	TRBD1	TRBJ2-1	CASSLAGQGAPNEQFF	TGCGCCAGCAGCTTGGCGGGACAGGGGGCTCCTAATGAGCAGTTCTTC
few	TRBV7-8	TRBD2	TRBJ2-2	CASSLGSGVSLAFTGELFF	TGTGCCAGCAGCCTAGGTTCTGGGGTGTCACTAGCGTTCACCGGGGAGCTGTTTTTT
many	TRBV30	-	TRBJ1-2	CASPGGIGYTF	TGTGCCTCCCCGGGGGGGATTGGCTACACCTTC
many	TRBV24-1	TRBD2	TRBJ2-1	CATSDGASGLSYNEQFF	TGTGCCACCAGTGATGGTGCTAGCGGTCTCTCCTACAATGAGCAGTTCTTC
many	TRBV12-3/TRBV12-4	-	TRBJ1-1	CASSSPAGLNTEAFF	TGTGCCAGCAGTTCCCCCGCAGGGCTGAACACTGAAGCTTTCTTT
many	TRBV19	-	TRBJ2-1	CASSKQGIRDNEQFF	TGTGCCAGTAGTAAGCAGGGGATTCGGGACAATGAGCAGTTCTTC
few	TRBV25-1	TRBD2	TRBJ2-1	CASSPMLAGGMNEQFF	TGTGCCAGCAGCCCCATGTTAGCGGGAGGAATGAATGAGCAGTTCTTC
-	TRBV29-1	-	TRBJ2-7	CSVEQGTPYEQYF	TGCAGCGTCGAACAGGGTACTCCCTACGAGCAGTACTTC
few	TRBV25-1	TRBD2	TRBJ2-5	CASSEGGGRGQETQYF	TGTGCCAGCAGTGAAGGTGGAGGGAGGGGCCAAGAGACCCAGTACTTC
-	TRBV5-1	-	TRBJ2-7	CASSLAGSVGEQYF	TGCGCCAGCAGCCTGGCGGGGTCGGTAGGCGAGCAGTACTTC
many	TRBV9	TRBD2	TRBJ2-1	CASSALGTSENRWNEQFF	TGTGCCAGCAGCGCCTTGGGAACTAGCGAGAATCGGTGGAATGAGCAGTTCTTC
many	TRBV12-3/TRBV12-4	-	TRBJ2-2	CASSLGPTGELFF	TGTGCCAGCAGCTTAGGCCCGACCGGGGAGCTGTTTTTT